This T cell receptor (beta chain) was sequenced in a study of Tregs in tolerant kidney transplant recipients. Study-wide background: Sorting of CD4+CD25+CD127- cells followed approximately 3-day belatacept mixed lymphocyte reactions, sometimes with roughly 5-day graft donor restimulation.

V lost 5 bases to trimming and J lost 0 bases, with 14 bases between them. Germline CDR1 and CDR2: SGHNT and YENEEA. The CDR3 has 16 residues. Study results and caveats: Findings come from small patient numbers and require larger validation.

The method was immunoSEQ multiplex PCR; TCRdb's version includes in-frame clones alone and lacks a portion of them. Of about 31,000 clones in the sample, 82% were seen once. Notes on this clone: What it binds is not known.

J is TRBJ1-5 and V is TRBV11-3; D gene ambiguous. The sequencing sample was made of Tregs from blood cultured with allogeneic cells. The TCR sequence derives from a human donor in good health. CDR3 in DNA: TGTGCCAGCAGCCATCGGGGTTCGCATAGCAATCAGCCCCAGCATTTT. Translation: CASSHRGSHSNQPQHF. The full variable domain, with the rest looked up from reference TRBV11-3 and TRBJ1-5, is EAGVVQSPRYKIIEKKQPVAFWCNPISGHNTLYWYLQNLGQGPELLIRYENEEAVDDSQLPKDRFSAERLKGVDSTLKIQPAELGDSAVYLCASSHRGSHSNQPQHFGDGTRLSIL.